Listed here are 6 T cell receptor beta chains from one sample, sequenced in a study of blood T cell repertoires in COVID-19. Repertoires were generated with immunoSEQ multiplex PCR, while TCRdb's copy carries only in-frame clones and drops some. This sample yields roughly 80,000 clones, of which around 83% are seen a single time; 15% to 20% belongs to the top ten. The sequenced sample was peripheral blood. These receptor sequences come from a woman aged 55-69 years with acute or convalescent COVID-19.

The chain has TRBV5-6 and TRBJ1-1; 10 bases are a match to TRBD1. V shed 4 bases, J shed 5 bases, and the junction held 5 bases outside the gene matches. The germline V gene has CDR1 SGHDT and CDR2 YYEEEE. The CDR3 runs 14 residues. CDR3 sequence reads: CASSLDRGGTEAFF. DNA for the CDR3: TGTGCCAGCAGCCTGGACAGGGGGGGAACTGAAGCTTTCTTT.

The chain employs TRBV18 and TRBJ2-1; perhaps TRBD1 as D (5 bases). The CDR3 runs 15 residues. CDR1 is KGHSH, CDR2 LQKENI, per germline. Trimming pared 3 bases from V and 2 bases from J, leaving 11 bases between. In nucleotides, the CDR3 is TGTGCCAGCTCACCTCAGGGTGTCACCTACAATGAGCAGTTCTTC. Translation: CASSPQGVTYNEQFF.

A few counts support this clone. This chain connects TRBV3-1 (or the pseudogene TRBV3-2) to TRBJ1-2; 8 bases map to TRBD1. Germline V lookup: CDR1 LGHDT, CDR2 YNNKEL (reference sequence). The length of the CDR3 is 16 residues. V gave up 4 bases and J gave up 5 bases; unmatched junction bases: 12. CDR3 residues: CASSPRQGTWPYGYTF. CDR3 DNA sequence: TGTGCCAGCAGCCCCCGACAGGGGACATGGCCTTATGGCTACACCTTC.

V and J are TRBV5-1 and TRBJ2-1; 10 positions agree with TRBD1. Germline loops: CDR1 SGHRS, CDR2 YFSETQ. There are 14 residues in the CDR3. After removal of 2 bases from V and 8 bases from J, the junction contained 4 bases not matched to a gene. This CDR3 reads CASSLGQGGDEQFF. CDR3 sequence (DNA): TGCGCCAGCAGCTTAGGACAGGGGGGCGATGAGCAGTTCTTC.

The chain couples TRBV7-8 to TRBJ2-1, with 8 bases that match TRBD2. The germline CDR1 and CDR2 sequences are SGHVS and FQNEAQ. CDR3 length: 14 residues. Trimming at V came to 0 bases and at J to 7 bases, leaving 2 bases not matched to a gene. CDR3 coding DNA: TGTGCCAGCAGCTTAGCGGGACTAGTAAATGAGCAGTTCTTC. Its protein is CASSLAGLVNEQFF. Looking up the rest from reference TRBV7-8 and TRBJ2-1 gives the full variable domain: GAGVSQSPRYKVAKRGQDVALRCDPISGHVSLFWYQQALGQGPEFLTYFQNEAQLDKSGLPSDRFFAERPEGSVSTLKIQRTQQEDSAVYLCASSLAGLVNEQFFGPGTRLTVL.

The V gene is TRBV2, the J gene TRBJ1-1; 8 nucleotides match TRBD1. Per germline, CDR1 SNHLY and CDR2 FYNNEI. V lost 3 bases, J lost 4 bases, and 4 bases stayed unmatched. The CDR3 is 14 residues long. CDR3 in DNA: TGTGCCAGCAGTGATCGACAGGGGATCACTGAAGCTTTCTTT. The encoded protein is CASSDRQGITEAFF.